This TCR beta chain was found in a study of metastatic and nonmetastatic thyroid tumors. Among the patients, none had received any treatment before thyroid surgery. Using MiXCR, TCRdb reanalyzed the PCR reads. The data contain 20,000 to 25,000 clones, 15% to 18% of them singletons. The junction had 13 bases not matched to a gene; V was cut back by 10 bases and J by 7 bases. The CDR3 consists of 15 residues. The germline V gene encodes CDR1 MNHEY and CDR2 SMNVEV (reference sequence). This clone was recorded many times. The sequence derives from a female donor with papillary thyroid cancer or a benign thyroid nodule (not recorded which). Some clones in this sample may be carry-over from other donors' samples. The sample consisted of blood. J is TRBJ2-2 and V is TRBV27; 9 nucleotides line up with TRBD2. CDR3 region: CATKAIAGVFGELFF. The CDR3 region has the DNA TGTGCCACCAAGGCTATAGCGGGAGTTTTCGGGGAGCTGTTTTTT.